One sample yielded the 26 T cell receptor beta chains listed below, sequenced in a study of T cells in Graves' hyperthyroidism and ophthalmopathy. Amplification targeted TCR beta CDR3 regions from RNA transcripts. TCR CDR3 underwent first-round RT-PCR with the HTBI primer set. From the multiplex PCR reads, TCRdb called clonotypes with MiXCR, one entry per CDR3 protein. This repertoire shows fewer than 55,000 distinct CDR3 sequences, roughly 51% found once; its top ten account for 34%. The sequenced material came from peripheral blood or thyroid tissue (not recorded which). These receptors were obtained from a man aged 18 to 35 with Graves' hyperthyroidism.

This clonotype was recorded once. Germline and junction disagree at one end, which may indicate a read error. The chain recombines TRBV9 with TRBJ2-5; D is perhaps TRBD2 (8 bases). Germline CDR1 and CDR2: SGDLS and YYNGEE. CDR3 size: 14 residues. DNA for the CDR3: TGTGCCGGCAGCCCAGGGACAGCGGGAGTAACCCAGTACTTC. Translated: CAGSPGTAGVTQYF.

V and J are TRBV15 and TRBJ2-7; D is unresolved. This CDR3 has 12 residues. With 2 bases removed from V and 2 bases from J, the gap between germline ends came to 4 bases. Germline CDR1 LNHNV, CDR2 YYDKDF (reference sequence). The CDR3 sequence is CATSRSTYEQYF. The CDR3 bases are TGTGCCACCAGCAGATCTACCTACGAGCAGTACTTC.

The CDR3 region is CASSSNRGSETQYF. The CDR3 DNA is TGTGCCAGCAGTTCCAATAGGGGGTCAGAGACCCAGTACTTC. This chain joins TRBV2 and TRBJ2-5; possible D gene TRBD1, 6 bases. V was clipped by 5 bases and J by 4 bases, with 14 bases between them. This CDR3 contains 14 residues. Germline values: CDR1 SNHLY, CDR2 FYNNEI.

The sample holds a few counts of this clonotype. The rearrangement uses TRBV7-3 and TRBJ2-6, with a weak D call TRBD1 (6 bases). This CDR3 is 15 amino acids long. Per the germline V gene, CDR1 is SGHTA and CDR2 is FQGTGA. V was cut by 7 bases and J by 2 bases, with 12 bases left in between. The DNA of the CDR3 is TGTGCCAGCAAAGGACAGTTCGCTGGGGCCAACGTCCTGACTTTC. It yields the protein CASKGQFAGANVLTF.

The V and J genes are TRBV12-3 or TRBV12-4 and TRBJ1-4; 10 bases fit TRBD1. This CDR3 contains 13 residues. Unmatched junction bases numbered 9, after V lost 8 bases and J lost 12 bases. CDR3 nucleotides: TGTGCCAGCGGGCACGCGGGGACAGGGGAACTGTTTTTT. Translating it yields CASGHAGTGELFF.

The chain couples TRBV15 to TRBJ1-5; TRBD1 agrees at 8 bases. CDR1 LNHNV and CDR2 YYDKDF come from the germline V gene (reference sequence). This CDR3 contains 16 residues. V was clipped by 5 bases and J by 7 bases; unmatched bases: 13. The CDR3 nucleotides are TGTGCCACCAGCCCTCAAACGACAGGGGCAGGACAGCCCCAGCATTTT. It translates to CATSPQTTGAGQPQHF.

Ten or more counts support this clonotype. The chain links TRBV6-1 to TRBJ2-5; TRBD2 matches 8 bases. The CDR3 extends over 15 amino acids. Germline V lookup: CDR1 MNHNS, CDR2 SASEGT. V was pared by 0 bases and J by 9 bases, with 9 bases of the junction left unmatched. The CDR3: CASSEALRGGKAQYF. The CDR3 DNA reads TGTGCCAGCAGTGAAGCGCTTCGCGGGGGGAAAGCCCAGTACTTC.

This sequence joins TRBV10-3 and TRBJ2-6; D call uncertain. The CDR3 is 17 amino acids. Germline CDR1 is ENHRY and CDR2 is SYGVKD. V lost 2 bases and J 1 base, leaving 12 bases between the germline ends. CDR3 bases: TGTGCCATCAGTGAGGAATTCAGTTTGTCTGGGGCCAACGTCCTGACTTTC. This codes for CAISEEFSLSGANVLTF.

In this sample, this clonotype turned up many times. V usage is TRBV5-1 and J usage is TRBJ2-3; D unclear. The germline gives CDR1 SGHRS, CDR2 YFSETQ. V lost 0 bases to trimming and J lost 3 bases, with 11 bases between them. This CDR3 is 15 amino acids long. CDR3 residues: CASSLVGVGTDTQYF. The CDR3 DNA reads as TGCGCCAGCAGCTTGGTTGGGGTTGGGACAGATACGCAGTATTTT.

By its share, this clonotype is medium-sized. The gene calls are TRBV15 and TRBJ2-3; D gene unclear. The ends were cut back, 4 bases at V and 6 bases at J, with 5 bases in the middle. Germline CDR1 and CDR2: LNHNV and YYDKDF (reference sequence). The CDR3 has 11 amino acids. The CDR3 region is CATSNADTQYF. The CDR3, as DNA: TGTGCCACCAGCAACGCCGATACGCAGTATTTT.

V usage is TRBV4-2 and J usage is TRBJ2-5; no reliable D call. V was pared by 0 bases and J by 4 bases, with 15 bases between. CDR1 and CDR2 from the germline V gene are LGHNA and YNFKEQ. This CDR3 is built from 16 residues. For the CDR3, the DNA is TGTGCCAGCAGCCAAGACCATCGGAGTGTTCGAGAGACCCAGTACTTC. Amino acid sequence: CASSQDHRSVRETQYF.

The J gene is TRBJ1-5, the V gene TRBV9; the D gene is possibly TRBD1 (5 bases). Germline-derived CDR1 and CDR2 are SGDLS and YYNGEE. This CDR3 spans 14 amino acids. Trimming cost V 4 bases and J 5 bases, with 13 bases left between them. The CDR3 is CASSRDGGDQPQHF. As DNA, the CDR3 is TGTGCCAGCAGCCGGGACGGCGGGGATCAGCCCCAGCATTTT.

Comment on this clonotype: At one of its ends the junction is not consistent with the germline gene, which may arise from a read error. The chain has TRBV6-5 and TRBJ1-3; D possibly corresponds to TRBD1 (6 bases). Per germline, CDR1 MNHEY and CDR2 SVGAGI. The CDR3 is made up of 17 amino acids. This chain's CDR3 is CASSYSRSRDNGNTIYF. The CDR3 DNA reads as TGTGCCAGCAGCTACTCTCGTTCCCGGGACAATGGAAACACCATATATTTT.

At least ten counts were recorded for this clonotype. The CDR3 is CASRKKNREETQYF. The DNA of the CDR3 is TGTGCCAGCAGGAAAAAAAACAGGGAAGAGACCCAGTACTTC. The chain carries TRBV5-6 and TRBJ2-5; tentative D call: TRBD1 (6 bases). CDR3 length: 14 residues. Looked up from germline, CDR1 is SGHDT and CDR2 is YYEEEE. Trimming stripped 5 bases from V and 3 bases from J, with 14 bases between.

About this clonotype: The junction shows a germline mismatch at one end, possibly a read error. The gene calls are TRBV9 and TRBJ2-2; 12 positions match TRBD2. The CDR3 is made up of 18 amino acids. CDR1 and CDR2 (germline): SGDLS, YYNGEE. The CDR3 DNA reads TGCGCCAGCAGCCCCATCGGACTAGCGGGGATTGGCACCGGGGAGCTGTTTTTT. Amino acid sequence: CASSPIGLAGIGTGELFF. The full variable domain, with the rest looked up from reference TRBV9 and TRBJ2-2, is DSGVTQTPKHLITATGQRVTLRCSPRSGDLSVYWYQQSLDQGLQFLIQYYNGEERAKGNILERFSAQQFPDLHSELNLSSLELGDSALYFCASSPIGLAGIGTGELFFGEGSRLTVL.

The chain recombines TRBV2 with TRBJ2-2; 8 positions agree with TRBD2. In germline, CDR1 is SNHLY, CDR2 FYNNEI. The CDR3 covers 15 residues. V lost 2 bases and J lost 6; bases outside the gene matches: 5. CDR3 protein: CASSERAGASGELFF. DNA for the CDR3: TGTGCCAGCAGTGAAAGAGCGGGAGCGTCCGGGGAGCTGTTTTTT.

Comments on this clonotype: Since a much larger clone is just one base distant, this may be a read error. The chain has TRBV4-3 and TRBJ1-2; D might be TRBD1 (6 bases). The CDR3 has 16 amino acids. V was pared by 0 bases and J by 5 bases, with 16 bases between. Germline loops: CDR1 LGHNA, CDR2 YSLEER. CDR3 in DNA: TGCGCCAGCAGCCAAGATATTACCGGAGGGGGGTATGGCTACACCTTC. Its protein product is CASSQDITGGGYGYTF.

The rearrangement uses TRBV7-9 and TRBJ2-7; D unclear. The CDR3 has 13 amino acids. CDR1 is SEHNR, CDR2 FQNEAQ, per germline (reference sequence). Trimming removed 5 bases from V and 2 bases from J, with 10 bases in between. The CDR3: CASSTRAAYEQYF. CDR3 bases: TGTGCCAGCAGCACTCGGGCAGCCTACGAGCAGTACTTC.

This clonotype was detected ten times or more. CDR3: CASSPADPWPNSPLHF. The CDR3 bases are TGTGCCAGCAGTCCAGCTGATCCGTGGCCTAATTCACCCCTCCACTTT. This chain uses TRBV6-5 with TRBJ1-6; D gene ambiguous. Germline CDR1 is MNHEY and CDR2 is SVGAGI. V gave up 5 bases and J gave up 6 bases, with 17 bases separating them. This CDR3 is 16 amino acids long.

The chain is built from TRBV25-1 and TRBJ1-5; D might be TRBD1 (5 bases). CDR3 length: 15 amino acids. Germline lookup yields CDR1 MGHDK and CDR2 SYGVNS. The germline V and J ends were trimmed by 2 bases and 5 bases, with 13 bases remaining between them. The CDR3: CASSEIGGVDQPQHF. The CDR3 nucleotides read TGTGCCAGCAGTGAAATAGGAGGGGTTGATCAGCCCCAGCATTTT. The variable domain in full, with the rest retrieved from reference TRBV25-1 and TRBJ1-5, is EADIYQTPRYLVIGTGKKITLECSQTMGHDKMYWYQQDPGMELHLIHYSYGVNSTEKGDLSSESTVSRIRTEHFPLTLESARPSHTSQYLCASSEIGGVDQPQHFGDGTRLSIL.

The chain joins TRBV20-1 to TRBJ2-7, with 14 nucleotides matching TRBD2. The CDR3 extends over 11 amino acids. The V segment lost 6 bases and the J segment 9 bases; nucleotides outside the gene matches: 1. Germline assignment: CDR1 DFQATT and CDR2 SNEGSKA (reference sequence). The CDR3: CSAGLAGGQYF. The CDR3, as DNA: TGCAGTGCAGGACTAGCGGGGGGGCAGTACTTC.

This clonotype was counted between two and nine times. The chain couples TRBV9 to TRBJ1-5; 7 bases align to TRBD1. This CDR3 region has 14 residues. Germline CDR1 is SGDLS and CDR2 is YYNGEE. Losses at the gene ends were 8 bases for V and 3 bases for J; bases not matched to a gene: 8. The CDR3 spells CASNRDRYNQPQHF. CDR3 nucleotides: TGTGCCAGTAATCGGGACAGATACAATCAGCCCCAGCATTTT.

Relative to its sample, this clonotype is medium-sized. The chain links TRBV7-9 to TRBJ1-1; D ambiguous. The CDR3 is 14 residues long. CDR1 is SEHNR and CDR2 is FQNEAQ in the germline V gene (reference sequence). The V and J ends lost 5 bases and 4 bases respectively, with 14 bases between them. CDR3 bases: TGTGCCAGCAGCCAGACCGTGCGGGGCACTGAAGCTTTCTTT. Residues: CASSQTVRGTEAFF.

Note on this clonotype: As the CDR3 is not closed by the conserved phenylalanine or tryptophan, this likely results from a read error. In DNA, the CDR3 is TGTGCCAGCAGCCTGCTTGCGGGCCAAAGGACCCAGTACTAC. This sequence encodes CASSLLAGQRTQYY. This rearrangement joins TRBV14 to TRBJ2-5, with D possibly matching TRBD2 (5 bases). The germline V gene encodes CDR1 SGHDN and CDR2 FVKESK. The CDR3 runs to 14 residues. V was cut by 4 bases and J by 7 bases, with 16 bases left in between.

This clonotype was found many times. The gene calls are TRBV29-1 and TRBJ2-5, with a possible D match to TRBD1 (5 bases). Germline-derived CDR1 and CDR2 are SQVTM and ANQGSEA. V gave up 2 bases and J gave up 1 base, with 14 bases separating them. The CDR3 is 15 amino acids. The CDR3 nucleotides read TGCAGCGTTGAATTCAGGGATATCCTCCAAGAGACCCAGTACTTC. It is translated as CSVEFRDILQETQYF.

This clonotype was observed many times. This chain connects TRBV10-3 to TRBJ1-2; D remains unclear. CDR1 is ENHRY, CDR2 SYGVKD, per germline. V lost 6 bases and J lost 8, with 10 bases in between. CDR3 size: 11 residues. DNA of the CDR3: TGTGCCATCAGCGTCCCGGGGGGCTACACCTTC. The encoded protein is CAISVPGGYTF.